A single T cell receptor (beta chain) is shown here with its context. What it binds is not known. Germline assignment: CDR1 SGDLS and CDR2 YYNGEE. The CDR3 length is 17 residues. V gave up 1 base and J gave up 0 bases, with 14 bases separating them. This record comes from a study of shared clonotypes between healthy human individuals. About the study: Each donor contributed plates that comprised three CD4 naive, three CD4 memory, two CD8 naive and one CD8 memory.

Study-wide results and caveats: About 5% of naive CD4 clonotypes were common to a few donors. Generally, naive subsets (rather than memory subsets) showed larger estimated richness. Investigators expected sequencing depth to affect clonotype sharing among donors.

Naive CD8 populations comprised CD45RO-negative cells positively selected for CCR7, excluding terminally differentiated effector memory CD45RA+ cells. Generated by immunoSEQ multiplex PCR, the TCRdb table keeps only in-frame clones and is missing some. This sample has about 2 million clones, with about 95% found just once. This TCR derives from a man aged 18 to 35 in good health. The V call is TRBV9, the J call TRBJ2-1, with D possibly being TRBD1 (6 bases). What was sequenced was naive CD8+ T cells sorted from blood. The chain's CDR3 is CASSVNRDTSSYNEQFF. DNA of the CDR3: TGTGCCAGCAGCGTAAATAGGGACACCAGCTCCTACAATGAGCAGTTCTTC.